This T cell receptor beta chain was identified during a study of T-cell reconstitution after alpha-beta-depleted transplantation in children. The CDR3 runs to 15 residues. The V gene lost 2 bases and the J gene lost 2 bases, with 9 bases spanning the gap. Unique molecular identifiers featured in how the TCRbeta library was prepared. TCRdb called the PCR reads again in MiXCR, with one record for every CDR3 protein. The profile shows around 480,000 distinct CDR3 sequences, about 33% of them singletons. The rearrangement uses TRBV12-3 or TRBV12-4 and TRBJ2-2; the D is unclear. Here the sequenced sample was PBMCs from the stem cell graft donor, taken from the stem cell graft. The TCR comes from a human donor who donated a stem cell graft to a child with aplastic anemia. CDR3 in DNA: TGTGCCAGCAGTTTACTGGGGTCCAACACCGGGGAGCTGTTTTTT. Translating it yields CASSLLGSNTGELFF.